This TCR beta chain came from a study of control samples from healthy donors and cancer patients (dated by TCRdb to the early 2020s). Regarding this clone: Its antigen target is currently unknown. No per-base quality is available; no much larger clone lies one base away.

CDR1 and CDR2 are drawn from the germline V gene: SGHVS, FQNEAQ. The CDR3 has 16 amino acids, counting the end cysteine and phenylalanine. Kept here is only the CDR3 DNA, which spans 48 bases and is read in frame from base 1. Trimming removed 1 base from V and 1 base from J, leaving 13 bases between the germline ends. Receptor libraries were prepared by the immunoSEQ multiplex PCR assay. TCRdb provides this immuneACCESS table in a form limited to in-frame rearrangements. Some clones are lacking; in checked studies, under half of them reflect an unresolved V gene, and why the rest are absent is not known. Recorded for this sample are some 94,000 clones; approximately 86% of them occurred a single time. The ten largest clones capture roughly 1.3% of the sample.

The chain joins TRBV7-8 to TRBJ2-5, with a tentative D gene TRBD2 over 5 matching bases. Sequenced material: blood. The sequence was obtained from a woman between 45 and 65 years old in good health. The CDR3 loop reads CASSLERVTSQETQYF. The sequenced DNA: TGTGCCAGCAGCTTAGAGAGGGTAACCTCCCAAGAGACCCAGTACTTC.